This T cell receptor beta chain was sequenced for a study of T cell responses to AZD1222 COVID-19 vaccine. This CDR3 is built from 12 residues. Germline values: CDR1 SGDLS, CDR2 YYNGEE. V was clipped by 2 bases and J by 6 bases, with 5 bases between them. In regard to this clone: The antigen is not known.

Findings and limits, study-wide: Of the AZD1222 recipients, only 5 to 7 were seropositive at baseline. Vaccination with two AZD1222 doses was followed by a rise in Spike-specific TCR breadth and depth.

Only in-frame clones appear in the TCRdb table, and some are missing; sequencing was by immunoSEQ multiplex PCR. This sample has 150,000 to 250,000 clones, with 90% to 95% found just once. Recipients boosted at about 4 weeks or about 12 weeks are pooled. This receptor was obtained from an adult who received the AZD1222 COVID-19 vaccine. Specimen: peripheral blood, collected 28 days after the second AZD1222 dose. The rearrangement joins TRBV9 to TRBJ2-2; D is ambiguous. In DNA form, the CDR3 reads TGTGCCAGCAGCGTCGCGGCCGGGGAGCTGTTTTTT. This translates into CASSVAAGELFF.